The clone carrying this TCR beta chain has a count of ten or more. Antigen specificity is unknown. The sample belongs to a study of Graves' ophthalmopathy and Graves' hyperthyroidism. Findings of the study overall: In blood, most expanded thyroid clonotypes above 0.001 frequency were also detected. A 13-signature model separated ophthalmopathy from stable hyperthyroidism, reaching 85% to 90% sensitivity and around 83% specificity cross-validated. This model predicted ophthalmopathy progression (sensitivity roughly 70%, specificity about 72%).

Patients with other autoimmune diseases, uncontrolled infections, pregnancy or lactation were excluded. TCR beta CDR3 amplification used RNA transcripts. The authors performed first-round RT-PCR with HTBI primers and then a second-round multiplex PCR. TCRdb re-called the multiplex PCR reads through MiXCR, storing one row per CDR3 protein. The table includes about 480,000 distinct CDR3 sequences, approximately 14% detected once. The ends were cut back, 4 bases at V and 9 bases at J, with 13 bases in the middle. The CDR3 runs 14 residues. The receptor comes from a woman aged 25 to 39 with Graves' ophthalmopathy. The source material was blood. The rearrangement uses TRBV12-3 or TRBV12-4 and TRBJ1-6; D is perhaps TRBD1 (6 bases). The CDR3 nucleotides read TGTGCCAGCAGTTATGGGGGCGCGAGTTCACCCCTCCACTTT. The encoded protein is CASSYGGASSPLHF.